These 5 T cell receptor beta chains share one sample of origin, sequenced in a study of T cells after posttransplantation cyclophosphamide. Treatment was busulfan-fludarabine conditioning, a marrow graft, and cyclophosphamide on days +3 and +4. Data came from immunoSEQ multiplex PCR; TCRdb stores just in-frame clones and leaves some out. The repertoire consists of roughly 25,000 clones, none detected only once. The starting material was PBMCs, obtained after allogeneic stem cell transplant with posttransplant cyclophosphamide. The receptors shown here come from a male patient aged 18 to 29 who received an allogeneic stem cell transplant from a related donor, was CMV-positive, and had no GVHD. Some T cells may have come from the graft donor.

The sample holds many counts of this clone. The chain employs TRBV7-6 and TRBJ2-1; TRBD2 is a possible D gene (5 bases). V was cut by 2 bases and J by 5 bases, with 10 bases left in between. The germline V gene encodes CDR1 SGHVS and CDR2 FNYEAQ. This CDR3 comprises 14 residues. CDR3 region: CASSLWSGNNEQFF. CDR3 sequence (DNA): TGTGCCAGCAGCTTATGGTCGGGAAACAATGAGCAGTTCTTC.

This clone has a count of ten or more. The V gene is TRBV7-3, the J gene TRBJ2-3; TRBD2 aligns across 9 bases. CDR1 is SGHTA, CDR2 FQGTGA, per germline. V shed 6 bases, J shed 0 bases, and the junction held 10 bases outside the gene matches. The CDR3 consists of 17 residues. CDR3: CASSPTLAGASTDTQYF. The CDR3 region has the DNA TGTGCCAGCAGTCCTACACTAGCGGGTGCGAGCACAGATACGCAGTATTTT. Combining the CDR3 with reference TRBV7-3 and TRBJ2-3 gives the whole variable domain GAGVSQTPSNKVTEKGKYVELRCDPISGHTALYWYRQSLGQGPEFLIYFQGTGAADDSGLPNDRFFAVRPEGSVSTLKIQRTERGDSAVYLCASSPTLAGASTDTQYFGPGTRLTVL.

This clone was observed many times. The chain is built from TRBV6-5 and TRBJ2-7; TRBD2 aligns across 7 bases. Germline values: CDR1 MNHEY, CDR2 SVGAGI. V shed 2 bases, J shed 4 bases, and the junction held 11 bases outside the gene matches. The CDR3 runs to 16 residues. The CDR3 spells CASSYPTGTNIYEQYF. The CDR3 DNA follows: TGTGCCAGCAGTTACCCTACCGGGACTAACATTTACGAGCAGTACTTC.

This clone was recorded many times. This rearrangement joins TRBV5-6 to TRBJ1-1, with D maybe TRBD1 (5 bases). The germline V gene has CDR1 SGHDT and CDR2 YYEEEE. Trimming pared 8 bases from V and 3 bases from J, leaving 17 bases between. This CDR3 has 14 amino acids. The chain's CDR3 is CARVLQETDTEAFF. Written as DNA, the CDR3 is TGTGCCAGGGTATTACAGGAAACGGACACTGAAGCTTTCTTT.

The sample holds many counts of this clone. This chain links TRBV20-1 with TRBJ1-2; D gene ambiguous. Trimming shortened V by 8 bases and J by 4 bases, and 11 bases separated the two germline ends. This CDR3 region has 11 residues. Per the germline V gene, CDR1 is DFQATT and CDR2 is SNEGSKA (reference sequence). CDR3 DNA: TGCAGTAAAGGAGGACGCTATGGCTACACCTTC. This gives the protein CSKGGRYGYTF.